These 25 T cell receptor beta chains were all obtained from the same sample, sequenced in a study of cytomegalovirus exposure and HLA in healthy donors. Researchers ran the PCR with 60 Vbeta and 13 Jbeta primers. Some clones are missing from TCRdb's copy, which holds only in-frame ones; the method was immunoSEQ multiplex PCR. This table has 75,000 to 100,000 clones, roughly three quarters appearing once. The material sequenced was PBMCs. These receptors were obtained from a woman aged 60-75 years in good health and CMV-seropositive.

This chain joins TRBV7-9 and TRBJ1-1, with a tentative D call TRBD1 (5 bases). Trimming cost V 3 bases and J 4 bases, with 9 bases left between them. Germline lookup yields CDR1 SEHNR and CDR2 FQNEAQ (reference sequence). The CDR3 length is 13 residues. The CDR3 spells CASSFQGSTEAFF. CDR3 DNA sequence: TGTGCCAGCAGCTTTCAGGGCAGCACTGAAGCTTTCTTT.

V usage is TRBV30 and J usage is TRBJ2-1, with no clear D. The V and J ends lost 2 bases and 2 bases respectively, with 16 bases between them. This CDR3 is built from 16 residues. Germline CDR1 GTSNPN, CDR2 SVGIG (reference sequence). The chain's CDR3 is CAWSPQTGRTYNEQFF. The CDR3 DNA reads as TGTGCCTGGAGTCCCCAGACTGGTAGGACCTACAATGAGCAGTTCTTC.

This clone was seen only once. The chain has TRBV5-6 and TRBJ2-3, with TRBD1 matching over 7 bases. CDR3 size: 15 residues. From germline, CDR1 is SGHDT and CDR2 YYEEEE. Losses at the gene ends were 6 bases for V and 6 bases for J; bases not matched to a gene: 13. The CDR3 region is CASILTTGIRDTQYF. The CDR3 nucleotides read TGTGCCAGCATCCTGACGACAGGGATTAGGGATACGCAGTATTTT. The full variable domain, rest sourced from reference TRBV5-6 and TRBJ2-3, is DAGVTQSPTHLIKTRGQQVTLRCSPKSGHDTVSWYQQALGQGPQFIFQYYEEEERQRGNFPDRFSGHQFPNYSSELNVNALLLGDSALYLCASILTTGIRDTQYFGPGTRLTVL.

The CDR3 DNA follows: TGTGCCATCAGTGACGGGAGTTCAGGAAACACCATATATTTT. Its translation: CAISDGSSGNTIYF. This chain uses TRBV10-3 with TRBJ1-3; D not certain. This CDR3 comprises 14 residues. The germline CDR1 and CDR2 sequences are ENHRY and SYGVKD. V lost 3 bases, J lost 4 bases, and 10 bases lay in between.

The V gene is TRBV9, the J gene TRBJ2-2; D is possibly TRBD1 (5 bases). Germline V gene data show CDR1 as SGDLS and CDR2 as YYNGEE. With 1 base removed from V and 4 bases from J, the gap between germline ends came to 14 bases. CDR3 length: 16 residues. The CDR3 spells CASSVNLRGVTGELFF. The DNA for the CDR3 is TGTGCCAGCAGCGTAAATTTAAGGGGCGTCACCGGGGAGCTGTTTTTT. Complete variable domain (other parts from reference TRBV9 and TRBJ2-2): DSGVTQTPKHLITATGQRVTLRCSPRSGDLSVYWYQQSLDQGLQFLIQYYNGEERAKGNILERFSAQQFPDLHSELNLSSLELGDSALYFCASSVNLRGVTGELFFGEGSRLTVL.

The CDR3 nucleotides read TGTGCCAGCAGTTTATTCCAATCTGGGGCCAACGTCCTGACTTTC. Translation: CASSLFQSGANVLTF. The V gene is TRBV28, the J gene TRBJ2-6; no clear D. The CDR3 has 15 residues. Trimming removed 1 base from V and 1 base from J, with 5 bases in between. Germline CDR1 and CDR2: MDHEN and SYDVKM.

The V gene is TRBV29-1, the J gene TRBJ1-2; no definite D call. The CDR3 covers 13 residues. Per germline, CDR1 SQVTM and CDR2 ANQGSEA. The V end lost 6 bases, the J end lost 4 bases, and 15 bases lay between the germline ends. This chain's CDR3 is CSVTSIRGYGYTF. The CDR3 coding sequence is TGCAGCGTAACCAGCATACGAGGCTATGGCTACACCTTC. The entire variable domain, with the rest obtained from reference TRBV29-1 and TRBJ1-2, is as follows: SAVISQKPSRDICQRGTSLTIQCQVDSQVTMMFWYRQQPGQSLTLIATANQGSEATYESGFVIDKFPISRPNLTFSTLTVSNMSPEDSSIYLCSVTSIRGYGYTFGSGTRLTVV.

The CDR3, as DNA: TGTGCCAGCAGCGGCCCGGGACTAAATTCACCCCTCCACTTT. The encoded protein is CASSGPGLNSPLHF. V and J are TRBV14 and TRBJ1-6; maybe TRBD1 (5 bases). The CDR3 length is 14 residues. V was clipped by 5 bases and J by 7 bases, with 12 bases between them. Germline lookup yields CDR1 SGHDN and CDR2 FVKESK.

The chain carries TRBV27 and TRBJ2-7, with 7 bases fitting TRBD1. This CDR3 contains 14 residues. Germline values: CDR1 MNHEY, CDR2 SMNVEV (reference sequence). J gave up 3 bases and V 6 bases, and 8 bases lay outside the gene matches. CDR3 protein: CASRPGDSIYEQYF. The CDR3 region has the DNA TGTGCCAGCAGACCAGGGGACAGTATCTACGAGCAGTACTTC.

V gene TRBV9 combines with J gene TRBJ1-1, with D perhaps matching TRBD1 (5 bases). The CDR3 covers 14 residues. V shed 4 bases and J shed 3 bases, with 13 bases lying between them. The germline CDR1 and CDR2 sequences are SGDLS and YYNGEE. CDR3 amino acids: CASSPSGTYTEAFF. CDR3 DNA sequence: TGTGCCAGCAGCCCGTCGGGGACTTACACTGAAGCTTTCTTT. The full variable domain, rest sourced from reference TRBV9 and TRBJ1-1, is DSGVTQTPKHLITATGQRVTLRCSPRSGDLSVYWYQQSLDQGLQFLIQYYNGEERAKGNILERFSAQQFPDLHSELNLSSLELGDSALYFCASSPSGTYTEAFFGQGTRLTVV.

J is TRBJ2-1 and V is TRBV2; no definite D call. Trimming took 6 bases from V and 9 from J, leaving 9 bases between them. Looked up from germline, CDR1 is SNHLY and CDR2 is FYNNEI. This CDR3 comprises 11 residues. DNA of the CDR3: TGTGCCAGCAGCGAGACTGGTGAGCAGTTCTTC. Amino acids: CASSETGEQFF. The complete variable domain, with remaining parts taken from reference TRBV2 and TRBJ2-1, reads EPEVTQTPSHQVTQMGQEVILRCVPISNHLYFYWYRQILGQKVEFLVSFYNNEISEKSEIFDDQFSVERPDGSNFTLKIRSTKLEDSAMYFCASSETGEQFFGPGTRLTVL.

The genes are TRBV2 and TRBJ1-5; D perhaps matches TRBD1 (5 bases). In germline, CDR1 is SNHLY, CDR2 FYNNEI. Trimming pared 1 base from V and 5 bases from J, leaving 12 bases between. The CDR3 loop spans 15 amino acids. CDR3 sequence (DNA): TGTGCCAGCAGTGAAGTAGGGCAGGGCCATCAGCCCCAGCATTTT. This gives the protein CASSEVGQGHQPQHF.

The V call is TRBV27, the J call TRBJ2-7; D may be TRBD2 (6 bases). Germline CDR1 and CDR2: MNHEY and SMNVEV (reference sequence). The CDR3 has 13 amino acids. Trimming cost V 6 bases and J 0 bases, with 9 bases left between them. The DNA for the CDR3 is TGTGCCAGCAGGGCGGGAAACTCCTACGAGCAGTACTTC. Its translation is CASRAGNSYEQYF.

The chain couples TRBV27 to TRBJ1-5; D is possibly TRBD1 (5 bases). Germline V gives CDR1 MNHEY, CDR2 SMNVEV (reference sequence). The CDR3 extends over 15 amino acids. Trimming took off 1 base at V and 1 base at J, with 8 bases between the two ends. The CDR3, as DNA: TGTGCCAGCAGTTTATGGGGGGAGAGCAATCAGCCCCAGCATTTT. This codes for CASSLWGESNQPQHF.

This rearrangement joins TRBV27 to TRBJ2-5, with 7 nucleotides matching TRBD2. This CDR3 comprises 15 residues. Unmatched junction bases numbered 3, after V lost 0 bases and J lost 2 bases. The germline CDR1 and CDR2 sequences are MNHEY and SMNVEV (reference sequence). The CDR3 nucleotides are TGTGCCAGCAGTTTATCGGCGGGGGAGCAAGAGACCCAGTACTTC. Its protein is CASSLSAGEQETQYF.

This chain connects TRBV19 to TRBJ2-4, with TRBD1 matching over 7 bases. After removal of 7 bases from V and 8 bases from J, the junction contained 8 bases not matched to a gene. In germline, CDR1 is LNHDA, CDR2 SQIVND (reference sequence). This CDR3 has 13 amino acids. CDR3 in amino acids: CASKNRGWDIQYF. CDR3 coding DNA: TGTGCCAGTAAAAACAGGGGATGGGACATTCAGTACTTC.

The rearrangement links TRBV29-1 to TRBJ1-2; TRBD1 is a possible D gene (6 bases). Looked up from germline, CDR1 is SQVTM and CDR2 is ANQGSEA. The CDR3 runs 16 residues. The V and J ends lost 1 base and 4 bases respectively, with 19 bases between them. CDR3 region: CSVEGAGAGPTYGYTF. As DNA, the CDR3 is TGCAGCGTTGAAGGGGCAGGGGCCGGACCAACCTATGGCTACACCTTC. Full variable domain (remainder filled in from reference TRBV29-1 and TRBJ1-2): SAVISQKPSRDICQRGTSLTIQCQVDSQVTMMFWYRQQPGQSLTLIATANQGSEATYESGFVIDKFPISRPNLTFSTLTVSNMSPEDSSIYLCSVEGAGAGPTYGYTFGSGTRLTVV.

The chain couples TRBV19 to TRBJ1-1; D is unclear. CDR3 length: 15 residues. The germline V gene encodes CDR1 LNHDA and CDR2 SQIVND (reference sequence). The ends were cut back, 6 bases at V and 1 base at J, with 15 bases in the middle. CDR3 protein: CASSFSLSSNTEAFF. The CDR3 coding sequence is TGTGCCAGTAGCTTTTCCCTCTCGTCGAACACTGAAGCTTTCTTT.

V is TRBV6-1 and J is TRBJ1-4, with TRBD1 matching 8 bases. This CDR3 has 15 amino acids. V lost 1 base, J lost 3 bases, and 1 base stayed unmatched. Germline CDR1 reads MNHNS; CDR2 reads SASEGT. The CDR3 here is CASSEVTGANEKLFF. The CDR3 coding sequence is TGTGCCAGCAGTGAAGTGACAGGGGCTAATGAAAAACTGTTTTTT.

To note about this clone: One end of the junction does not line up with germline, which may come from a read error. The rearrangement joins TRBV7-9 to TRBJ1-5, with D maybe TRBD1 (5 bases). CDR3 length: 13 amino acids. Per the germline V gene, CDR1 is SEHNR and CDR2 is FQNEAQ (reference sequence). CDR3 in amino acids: CSSSVDSFAPQHF. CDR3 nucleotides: TGTTCCAGCAGCGTCGACAGTTTCGCCCCCCAGCATTTT.

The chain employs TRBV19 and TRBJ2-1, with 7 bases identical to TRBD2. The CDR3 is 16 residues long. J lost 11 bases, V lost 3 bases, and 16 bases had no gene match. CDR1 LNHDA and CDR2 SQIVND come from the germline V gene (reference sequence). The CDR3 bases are TGTGCCAGTAGTATCAAAAGGACACTAGCGACGAACCAGCAGTTCTTC. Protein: CASSIKRTLATNQQFF.

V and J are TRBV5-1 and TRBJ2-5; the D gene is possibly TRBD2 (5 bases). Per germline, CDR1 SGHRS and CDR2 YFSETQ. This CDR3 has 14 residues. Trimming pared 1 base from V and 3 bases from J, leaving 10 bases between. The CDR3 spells CASSLLIGEETQYF. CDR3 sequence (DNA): TGCGCCAGCAGCTTGTTAATCGGGGAAGAGACCCAGTACTTC.

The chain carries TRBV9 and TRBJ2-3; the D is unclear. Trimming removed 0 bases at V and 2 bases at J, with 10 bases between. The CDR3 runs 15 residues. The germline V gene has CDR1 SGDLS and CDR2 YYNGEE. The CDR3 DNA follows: TGTGCCAGCAGCGTAGATGCGGCTCCCACAGATACGCAGTATTTT. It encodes CASSVDAAPTDTQYF. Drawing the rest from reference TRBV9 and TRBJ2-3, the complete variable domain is DSGVTQTPKHLITATGQRVTLRCSPRSGDLSVYWYQQSLDQGLQFLIQYYNGEERAKGNILERFSAQQFPDLHSELNLSSLELGDSALYFCASSVDAAPTDTQYFGPGTRLTVL.

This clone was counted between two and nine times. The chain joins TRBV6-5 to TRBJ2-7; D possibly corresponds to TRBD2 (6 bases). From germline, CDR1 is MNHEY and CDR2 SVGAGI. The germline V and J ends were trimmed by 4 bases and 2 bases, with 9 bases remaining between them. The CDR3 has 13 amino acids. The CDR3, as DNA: TGTGCCAGCAGTTCCGGGGGAACCTACGAGCAGTACTTC. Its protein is CASSSGGTYEQYF.

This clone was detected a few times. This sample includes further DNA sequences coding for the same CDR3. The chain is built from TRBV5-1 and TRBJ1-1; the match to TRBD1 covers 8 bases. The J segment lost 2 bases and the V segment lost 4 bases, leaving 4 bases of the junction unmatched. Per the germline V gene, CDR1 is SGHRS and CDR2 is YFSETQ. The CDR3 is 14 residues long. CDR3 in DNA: TGCGCCAGCAGCCAGGGGGCTACTAACACTGAAGCTTTCTTT. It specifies CASSQGATNTEAFF.